Included here is one T cell receptor (beta chain) sequence, with context. This sample stems from a study of T cell changes during pregnancy in multiple sclerosis. Using immunoSEQ multiplex PCR, the repertoire was profiled, and TCRdb retains in-frame clones only, with some absent. The sample yields 40,000 to 65,000 clones, roughly 92% seen once. The V end lost 7 bases, the J end lost 2 bases, and 14 bases lay between the germline ends. CDR3 length equals 15 residues. CDR1 is MNHEY and CDR2 is SVGAGI in the germline V gene. The origin of this receptor is a female donor with multiple sclerosis, enrolled in a pregnancy study. The chain couples TRBV6-5 to TRBJ2-2, with a possible D match to TRBD2 (7 bases). The sequenced sample was CD4+ T cells from peripheral blood mononuclear cells, obtained in the third trimester of pregnancy. In nucleotides, the CDR3 is TGTGCCAGCAAAGGGGGGGCCCTAAACACCGGGGAGCTGTTTTTT. Translation gives CASKGGALNTGELFF.